This TCR beta chain was observed in a study of cytomegalovirus exposure and HLA in healthy donors. Primers: 60 Vbeta forward and 13 Jbeta reverse. Libraries were prepared by immunoSEQ multiplex PCR; TCRdb keeps only in-frame clonotypes and omits some of them. The data hold some 150,000 clones, with 82% observed a single time. This clone showed up just a few times. Its antigen is not known. This CDR3 is 14 amino acids long. Per germline, CDR1 KGHSH and CDR2 LQKENI. V was pared by 3 bases and J by 1 base, with 2 bases of the junction left unmatched. Overall study findings and caveats: The availability of immune exposure information extended only to CMV serostatus. It emerged from a later analysis that several of the most significant clusters appeared to be linked to common viral pathogens. Cytomegalovirus-associated status was assigned to approximately 160 TCR beta chains.

The chain employs TRBV18 and TRBJ1-1; 7 positions agree with TRBD1. Sequencing was performed on PBMCs. This receptor was identified in a woman aged 35 to 49 in good health and CMV-seronegative. Here the CDR3 DNA reads TGTGCCAGCTCACCGGGACAGCAGAACACTGAAGCTTTCTTT. Translated: CASSPGQQNTEAFF.